One and the same sample provided the 9 T cell receptor beta chains below, sequenced in a study of monozygotic twins with inflammatory bowel disease. TCRdb reprocessed the 5' RACE reads, keeping one entry per CDR3 protein, no DNA. The sample includes about 380,000 distinct CDR3 sequences. The sequencing sample was made of blood. Receptors were obtained from a human donor with ulcerative colitis or Crohn's disease, or a healthy co-twin of an affected twin (not recorded which).

This sequence joins TRBV11-2 and TRBJ2-1; as DNA is missing, the TRBD1 call by TCRdb cannot be tested. The germline V gene encodes CDR1 SGHAT and CDR2 FQNNGV. The CDR3 has 16 residues. This chain's CDR3 is CASSLWQGAGNNEQFF. Full variable domain (rest looked up from reference TRBV11-2 and TRBJ2-1): EAGVAQSPRYKIIEKRQSVAFWCNPISGHATLYWYQQILGQGPKLLIQFQNNGVVDDSQLPKDRFSAERLKGVDSTLKIQPAKLEDSAVYLCASSLWQGAGNNEQFFGPGTRLTVL.

J is TRBJ2-1 and V is TRBV7-7; lacking DNA, the TRBD2 call made by TCRdb goes unchecked. CDR3 length equals 15 residues. CDR1 is SSHAT, CDR2 FNYEAQ, per germline (reference sequence). CDR3 sequence: CASSLLAGGYNEQFF.

V usage is TRBV15 and J usage is TRBJ2-5; the TCRdb D gene call, TRBD2, has no DNA to confirm it. The CDR3 consists of 15 residues. Germline CDR1 and CDR2: LNHNV and YYDKDF (reference sequence). The CDR3 is CATSRGGDYGETQYF.

J is TRBJ2-3 and V is TRBV5-1. The CDR3 has 14 amino acids. From germline, CDR1 is SGHRS and CDR2 YFSETQ. Here the CDR3 reads CASSPDVTTDTQYF.

The chain combines TRBV5-1 with TRBJ2-7; TCRdb returns TRBD1, unconfirmable since there is no DNA. Looked up from germline, CDR1 is SGHRS and CDR2 is YFSETQ. The CDR3 is 15 residues long. CDR3 sequence: CASSLSGQGGGEQYF. Combining the CDR3 with reference TRBV5-1 and TRBJ2-7 gives the whole variable domain KAGVTQTPRYLIKTRGQQVTLSCSPISGHRSVSWYQQTPGQGLQFLFEYFSETQRNKGNFPGRFSGRQFSNSRSEMNVSTLELGDSALYLCASSLSGQGGGEQYFGPGTRLTVT.

The gene calls are TRBV12-3 or TRBV12-4 and TRBJ2-7. The CDR3 length is 12 residues. The CDR3 sequence is CASSLGWGEQYF.

V and J are TRBV24-1 and TRBJ2-2; TCRdb indicates TRBD1, and absent DNA this call remains unverified. Looked up from germline, CDR1 is KGHDR and CDR2 is SFDVKD. The CDR3 is made up of 16 amino acids. The CDR3 loop reads CATSDLRGESTGELFF.

The J gene is TRBJ2-7, the V gene TRBV7-9; the TCRdb D gene call, TRBD2, has no DNA to confirm it. The CDR3 is made up of 14 amino acids. The germline gives CDR1 SEHNR, CDR2 FQNEAQ (reference sequence). CDR3 region: CASSPDWSSYEQYF.

The V and J genes are TRBV5-6 and TRBJ2-5. Per the germline V gene, CDR1 is SGHDT and CDR2 is YYEEEE. This CDR3 has 17 amino acids. The CDR3 loop is CASSLVVYSRHQETQYF.